This TCR beta chain was recovered during a study of T cells expressing NK-cell markers. On the study more broadly: In sorted CD3+CD56+NKG2C+, CD3+CD56+NKG2C- and CD3+CD56-NKG2C+ T cells, TCR beta repertoires were obtained.

5'RACE template switching built TCR beta cDNA with unique molecular identifiers. TCRdb reprocessed the 5' RACE reads and keeps a single row for each CDR3 protein, giving no DNA. Found here are 550,000 to 600,000 distinct CDR3 sequences; the top ten clones hold approximately 3.6%. This CDR3 region has 16 residues. Germline V lookup: CDR1 SGHTA, CDR2 FQGNSA. Worth noting for this clonotype: Its antigen remains unidentified.

General study points: HCMV specificity of the expanded NKG2C+ T cell clones stayed unclear.

The V call is TRBV7-2, the J call TRBJ1-5; the TCRdb D gene call, TRBD1, has no DNA to confirm it. Specimen: blood T cells: a sorted CD56 or NKG2C T cell subset, CD4+ or CD8+ T cells, or bulk PBMC T cells (not recorded which). The origin of this receptor is a young man in good health. The CDR3 sequence is CASSLMPGQGSQPQHF.